The 13 T cell receptor beta chains given below trace back to one sample, sequenced in a study of blood T cell repertoires in COVID-19. TCRdb's copy holds only in-frame clones and misses some; the assay was immunoSEQ multiplex PCR. Altogether 100,000 or so clones are present, roughly four fifths being singletons, with the ten largest covering approximately 9%. Sequencing was performed on peripheral blood. Source of these receptors: a woman between 65 and 79 years old with acute or convalescent COVID-19.

The chain couples TRBV13 to TRBJ1-2; 9 nucleotides match TRBD1. Trimming cost V 4 bases and J 2 bases; bases outside gene matches: 8. Germline CDR1 PRHDT, CDR2 FYEKMQ (reference sequence). The CDR3 contains 16 residues. The CDR3 DNA is TGTGCCAGCAGCTCACGAAGGACAGGGGACAACTATGGCTACACCTTC. This sequence encodes CASSSRRTGDNYGYTF.

The rearrangement uses TRBV3-1 (or the pseudogene TRBV3-2) and TRBJ2-1; 10 bases line up with TRBD2. The V segment lost 8 bases and the J segment 8 bases; nucleotides outside the gene matches: 9. The germline V gene encodes CDR1 LGHDT and CDR2 YNNKEL (reference sequence). The CDR3 consists of 14 residues. The CDR3 protein is CASGPWGLAYEQFF. CDR3 in DNA: TGTGCCAGCGGACCTTGGGGACTAGCGTATGAGCAGTTCTTC.

J is TRBJ1-1 and V is TRBV4-1; tentatively, D is TRBD1 (5 bases). The V gene's germline CDR1 is MGHRA and CDR2 YSYEKL. The CDR3 totals 15 residues. V was shortened by 3 bases and J by 4 bases, with 15 bases between the two germline ends. This chain's CDR3 is CASSQTQGGSTEAFF. The CDR3 bases are TGCGCCAGCAGCCAGACTCAGGGAGGGAGCACTGAAGCTTTCTTT.

The chain combines TRBV29-1 with TRBJ1-1, with D possibly being TRBD1 (5 bases). CDR3 length equals 13 residues. CDR1 SQVTM and CDR2 ANQGSEA come from the germline V gene. Trimming cost V 2 bases and J 1 base, with 8 bases left between them. CDR3 coding DNA: TGCAGCGTTGAAAGGGGCCAGAACACTGAAGCTTTCTTT. This sequence encodes CSVERGQNTEAFF.

V gene TRBV30 combines with J gene TRBJ2-7; weak D call: TRBD1 (6 bases). The germline V and J ends were trimmed by 8 bases and 7 bases, with 15 bases remaining between them. Germline V gene data show CDR1 as GTSNPN and CDR2 as SVGIG (reference sequence). The CDR3 length is 11 residues. Here the CDR3 reads CATSRGLEQYF. The CDR3 bases are TGTGCCACCTCCAGGGGCTTGGAGCAGTACTTC.

The V and J genes are TRBV7-8 and TRBJ1-3; 8 bases are shared with TRBD1. CDR1 is SGHVS, CDR2 FQNEAQ, per germline. Trimming at V came to 4 bases and at J to 2 bases, leaving 10 bases not matched to a gene. There are 17 residues in the CDR3. The CDR3 loop reads CASSSGRTGRAGNTIYF. The CDR3 DNA reads TGTGCCAGCAGCTCGGGGCGGACAGGGAGAGCTGGAAACACCATATATTTT.

V is TRBV4-3 and J is TRBJ2-5; perhaps TRBD1 as D (5 bases). Trimming took off 1 base at V and 5 bases at J, with 8 bases between the two ends. This CDR3 is built from 13 residues. CDR1 and CDR2 from the germline V gene are LGHNA and YSLEER. The CDR3 DNA is TGCGCCAGCAGCCAAGTAGACAGCGAGACCCAGTACTTC. Its protein product is CASSQVDSETQYF.

The J gene is TRBJ2-3, the V gene TRBV10-3, with 8 bases matching TRBD2. J lost 3 bases, V lost 3 bases, and 5 bases had no gene match. Germline values: CDR1 ENHRY, CDR2 SYGVKD. The CDR3 extends over 15 amino acids. The CDR3 DNA is TGTGCCATCAGTGATGGGGCGGGAGGTACAGATACGCAGTATTTT. Protein sequence: CAISDGAGGTDTQYF.

This chain uses TRBV14 with TRBJ1-2; 10 nucleotides agree with TRBD1. The CDR3 has 14 residues. Germline CDR1 and CDR2: SGHDN and FVKESK. Germline trimming cut 5 bases from V and 8 bases from J; bases unmatched to any gene: 8. The CDR3 bases are TGTGCCAGCAGCTACCGGGACAGGGGTTACGGCTACACCTTC. Its translation is CASSYRDRGYGYTF.

The genes are TRBV19 and TRBJ1-3; maybe TRBD1 (5 bases). CDR3 length: 14 residues. Germline-derived CDR1 and CDR2 are LNHDA and SQIVND (reference sequence). V dropped 10 bases and J dropped 0 bases, with 13 bases sitting between them. The chain's CDR3 is CATQGGTSGNTIYF. As DNA, the CDR3 is TGTGCCACCCAGGGTGGAACCTCTGGAAACACCATATATTTT.

The rearrangement links TRBV6-2 or TRBV6-3 to TRBJ1-1, with TRBD1 matching 10 bases. This CDR3 comprises 16 residues. The germline CDR1 and CDR2 sequences are MNHEY and SVGEGT. J gave up 5 bases and V 0 bases, and 6 bases lay outside the gene matches. The DNA of the CDR3 is TGTGCCAGCAGTTACTCTGGGACAGGGGATTGGACTGAAGCTTTCTTT. Its protein product is CASSYSGTGDWTEAFF.

The rearrangement joins TRBV7-2 to TRBJ2-7; 12 bases match TRBD2. The CDR3 has 19 amino acids. From germline, CDR1 is SGHTA and CDR2 FQGNSA. The junction had 21 bases not matched to a gene; V was cut back by 5 bases and J by 7 bases. CDR3 loop: CASSQSPTSGGPRSREQYF. The CDR3 DNA follows: TGTGCCAGCAGCCAATCCCCGACTAGCGGGGGCCCCCGGTCGCGAGAGCAGTACTTC. Full variable domain (outside the CDR3, taken from reference TRBV7-2 and TRBJ2-7): GAGVSQSPSNKVTEKGKDVELRCDPISGHTALYWYRQSLGQGLEFLIYFQGNSAPDKSGLPSDRFSAERTGGSVSTLTIQRTQQEDSAVYLCASSQSPTSGGPRSREQYFGPGTRLTVT.

In DNA, the CDR3 is TGTGCCAGCAGCTCCTCCGGGGGTCCTAATGAAAAACTGTTTTTT. This sequence encodes CASSSSGGPNEKLFF. The J gene is TRBJ1-4, the V gene TRBV5-8, with D perhaps matching TRBD1 (5 bases). Germline V gene data show CDR1 as SGHTS and CDR2 as YDEGEE. The CDR3 is 15 residues long. Trimming pared 3 bases from V and 3 bases from J, leaving 12 bases between.